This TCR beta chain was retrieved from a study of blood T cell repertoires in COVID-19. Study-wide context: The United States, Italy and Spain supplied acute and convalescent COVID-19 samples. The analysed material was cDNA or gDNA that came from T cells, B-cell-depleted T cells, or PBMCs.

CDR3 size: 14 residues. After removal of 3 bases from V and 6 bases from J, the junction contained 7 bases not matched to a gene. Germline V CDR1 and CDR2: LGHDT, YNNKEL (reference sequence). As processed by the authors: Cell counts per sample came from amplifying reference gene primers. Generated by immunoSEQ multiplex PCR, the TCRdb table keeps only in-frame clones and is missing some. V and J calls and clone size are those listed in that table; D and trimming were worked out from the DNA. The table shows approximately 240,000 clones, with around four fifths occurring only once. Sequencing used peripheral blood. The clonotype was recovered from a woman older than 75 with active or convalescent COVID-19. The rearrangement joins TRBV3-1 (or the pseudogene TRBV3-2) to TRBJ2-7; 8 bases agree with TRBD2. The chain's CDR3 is CASSQAGTRREQYF. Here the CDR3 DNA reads TGTGCCAGCAGCCAGGCGGGGACTAGGCGCGAGCAGTACTTC.